The 5 T cell receptor beta chains listed next were all sequenced from one sample in a study of T cell repertoires in cytomegalovirus infection. Their antigens remain unidentified. Each CDR3 protein gets one entry after TCRdb re-called the reads with MiXCR. The data show hundreds of thousands of distinct CDR3 sequences, roughly 30% seen once. Sequencing was performed on cultured CD8+ T cells from PBMCs, taken from culture after CMV antigen stimulation. Receptors originate from a human donor in good health (CMV status not recorded). Some clones in this sample may be carry-over from other donors' samples.

This clonotype was counted a few times. The chain uses TRBV27 and TRBJ2-3; 8 bases map to TRBD1. The V gene's germline CDR1 is MNHEY and CDR2 SMNVEV (reference sequence). The V and J ends lost 3 bases and 2 bases, in that order; junction bases with no gene match: 4. The CDR3 runs 15 residues. CDR3 residues: CASSFTGGYTDTQYF. DNA for the CDR3: TGTGCCAGCAGTTTTACAGGGGGATACACAGATACGCAGTATTTT.

The V and J genes are TRBV19 and TRBJ1-6, with a possible D match to TRBD1 (6 bases). CDR3 length equals 14 residues. Trimming removed 8 bases at V and 9 bases at J, with 17 bases between. Germline assignment: CDR1 LNHDA and CDR2 SQIVND (reference sequence). CDR3 nucleotides: TGTGCCAGTCAAACAGGGTTGGATAGTTCACCCCTCCACTTT. Its translation is CASQTGLDSSPLHF.

This clonotype was observed a handful of times. This sequence joins TRBV12-3 or TRBV12-4 and TRBJ2-7, with a weak D call TRBD1 (6 bases). The CDR3 sequence is 13 residues long. Trimming removed 4 bases at V and 7 bases at J, with 14 bases between. The CDR3: CASSYTTGGEQYF. The CDR3 nucleotides read TGTGCCAGCAGTTATACGACAGGTGGGGAGCAGTACTTC.

This chain joins TRBV29-1 and TRBJ2-2; D is perhaps TRBD2 (5 bases). Germline CDR1 is SQVTM and CDR2 is ANQGSEA. V gave up 4 bases and J gave up 2 bases, with 8 bases separating them. The length of the CDR3 is 13 residues. The CDR3 nucleotides read TGCAGCGTTGTCGAGGGAAACACCGGGGAGCTGTTTTTT. It codes for CSVVEGNTGELFF.

This clonotype showed up just a few times. This rearrangement joins TRBV19 to TRBJ1-5; 9 bases agree with TRBD1. The CDR3 contains 15 residues. From germline, CDR1 is LNHDA and CDR2 SQIVND (reference sequence). V was clipped by 3 bases and J by 4 bases; unmatched bases: 4. The CDR3 sequence is CASSMGQGPNQPQHF. CDR3 DNA: TGTGCCAGTAGTATGGGACAGGGCCCTAATCAGCCCCAGCATTTT.